The present T cell receptor (beta chain) was sequenced within a study of CD8+ T cells in alopecia areata. Study observations and caveats: Tofacitinib significantly lowered scalp clonality and expanded CD8+ clones among the top 100. Numerous expanded lesional clones remained in scalp and blood during tofacitinib.

Points on this clone: Its specificity is not known.

cDNA serving as the sequencing template came from extracted, reverse transcribed RNA. The table came from immunoSEQ multiplex PCR; TCRdb's copy has only in-frame clones and leaves some out. The sample comprises 200,000 or so clones, nearly 60% of which are singletons, and roughly 5.8% rests with the top ten. Trimming took 0 bases from V and 0 from J, leaving 17 bases between them. The CDR3 spans 17 residues. The V gene's germline CDR1 is GTSNPN and CDR2 SVGIG (reference sequence). Treatment meaning: oral pan-JAK inhibitor, 5-10 mg twice daily. This TCR was recovered from a human donor with alopecia areata. The sequencing here drew on CD4+ T cells sorted from blood, taken at week 24, from a patient treated with tofacitinib. V usage is TRBV30 and J usage is TRBJ1-1, with unresolved D. The CDR3 is CAWSVTKLRALNTEAFF. CDR3 nucleotides: TGTGCCTGGAGTGTTACCAAACTTAGGGCGTTGAACACTGAAGCTTTCTTT.